These T cell receptor beta chains were read from a single sample in a study of T-cell reconstitution after alpha-beta-depleted transplantation in children. MiXCR was run by TCRdb on the PCR reads, yielding one entry per CDR3 protein. Of hundreds of thousands of distinct CDR3 sequences in the sample, about 10% are singletons; the top ten hold approximately 2%. Material: PBMCs, obtained before TCRalphabeta/CD19-depleted stem cell transplant. Every receptor here comes from a child under 10 years old with inherited bone marrow failure, due to receive a stem cell transplant. Both conserved end residues are part of each CDR3. Fields, in order: clone size, D gene, V gene, CDR3 length, J gene, CDR3 protein, CDR3 DNA. D genes are given only for firm matches. Size tells how often a clone was seen (once, few, many) or the class of an expanded clone, and some rows leave it out.

clone size: many; D gene: NA; V gene: TRBV12-3/TRBV12-4; CDR3 length: 14; J gene: TRBJ2-3; CDR3 protein: CASSLPGSPDTQYF; CDR3 DNA: TGTGCCAGCAGTTTACCGGGGTCCCCAGATACGCAGTATTTT
clone size: many; D gene: TRBD1; V gene: TRBV11-2; CDR3 length: 14; J gene: TRBJ2-7; CDR3 protein: CASSRGQGGYEQYF; CDR3 DNA: TGTGCCAGCAGCAGAGGACAGGGGGGGTACGAGCAGTACTTC
clone size: many; D gene: NA; V gene: TRBV12-3/TRBV12-4; CDR3 length: 13; J gene: TRBJ2-1; CDR3 protein: CASRAASYNEQFF; CDR3 DNA: TGTGCCAGCAGAGCTGCCTCCTACAATGAGCAGTTCTTC
clone size: many; D gene: NA; V gene: TRBV12-3/TRBV12-4; CDR3 length: 14; J gene: TRBJ1-1; CDR3 protein: CASSLDGGYTEAFF; CDR3 DNA: TGTGCCAGCAGCTTAGATGGGGGCTACACTGAAGCTTTCTTT
clone size: many; D gene: NA; V gene: TRBV5-6; CDR3 length: 16; J gene: TRBJ2-4; CDR3 protein: CASSLGSSSLGNIQYF; CDR3 DNA: TGTGCCAGCAGCTTGGGGTCGTCAAGTCTCGGAAACATTCAGTACTTC
clone size: NA; D gene: NA; V gene: TRBV7-8; CDR3 length: 14; J gene: TRBJ2-4; CDR3 protein: CASSLYGAKNIQYF; CDR3 DNA: TGTGCCAGCAGCTTATACGGGGCCAAAAACATTCAGTACTTC
clone size: many; D gene: TRBD1; V gene: TRBV4-3; CDR3 length: 17; J gene: TRBJ1-2; CDR3 protein: CASSQDRGLIFNYGYTF; CDR3 DNA: TGCGCCAGCAGCCAAGACAGGGGGCTCATCTTCAACTATGGCTACACCTTC
clone size: many; D gene: NA; V gene: TRBV7-9; CDR3 length: 15; J gene: TRBJ2-5; CDR3 protein: CASSSPPDPGGAQYF; CDR3 DNA: TGTGCCAGCAGCTCGCCACCTGATCCAGGGGGGGCCCAGTACTTC
clone size: many; D gene: NA; V gene: TRBV7-8; CDR3 length: 15; J gene: TRBJ2-6; CDR3 protein: CASSFVGNGANVLTF; CDR3 DNA: TGTGCCAGCAGCTTTGTAGGGAACGGGGCCAACGTCCTGACTTTC
clone size: many; D gene: NA; V gene: TRBV7-2; CDR3 length: 15; J gene: TRBJ2-2; CDR3 protein: CASSSRPPFTGELFF; CDR3 DNA: TGTGCCAGCAGCTCTCGCCCCCCGTTTACCGGGGAGCTGTTTTTT
clone size: many; D gene: NA; V gene: TRBV10-3; CDR3 length: 15; J gene: TRBJ1-3; CDR3 protein: CAISEWGSSGNTIYF; CDR3 DNA: TGTGCCATCAGTGAGTGGGGCAGCTCTGGAAACACCATATATTTT
clone size: NA; D gene: NA; V gene: TRBV5-6; CDR3 length: 14; J gene: TRBJ2-7; CDR3 protein: CAMAPGRSSYEQYF; CDR3 DNA: TGTGCCATGGCCCCCGGGCGCAGCTCCTACGAGCAGTACTTC
clone size: few; D gene: NA; V gene: TRBV30; CDR3 length: 15; J gene: TRBJ2-7; CDR3 protein: CAWIPRGAISYEQYF; CDR3 DNA: TGTGCCTGGATCCCCCGGGGGGCGATCTCCTACGAGCAGTACTTC
clone size: many; D gene: NA; V gene: TRBV29-1; CDR3 length: 14; J gene: TRBJ2-3; CDR3 protein: CSAAPGGVGDTQYF; CDR3 DNA: TGCAGCGCGGCGCCTGGAGGAGTAGGAGATACGCAGTATTTT
clone size: many; D gene: NA; V gene: TRBV7-9; CDR3 length: 12; J gene: TRBJ2-7; CDR3 protein: CASSFGDREQYF; CDR3 DNA: TGTGCCAGCAGCTTCGGGGACCGGGAGCAGTACTTC
clone size: few; D gene: NA; V gene: TRBV5-1; CDR3 length: 16; J gene: TRBJ2-2; CDR3 protein: CASSFMGHSNTGELFF; CDR3 DNA: TGCGCCAGCAGCTTTATGGGACACTCGAACACCGGGGAGCTGTTTTTT
clone size: many; D gene: NA; V gene: TRBV7-9; CDR3 length: 15; J gene: TRBJ2-1; CDR3 protein: CASSFSGLSYNEQFF; CDR3 DNA: TGTGCCAGCAGCTTCTCGGGACTTTCCTACAATGAGCAGTTCTTC
clone size: many; D gene: NA; V gene: TRBV4-2; CDR3 length: 17; J gene: TRBJ1-1; CDR3 protein: CASSQISLGTLNTEAFF; CDR3 DNA: TGTGCCAGCAGCCAGATATCGTTGGGAACTTTGAACACTGAAGCTTTCTTT
clone size: few; D gene: NA; V gene: TRBV21-1; CDR3 length: 17; J gene: TRBJ2-5; CDR3 protein: CASSKRVAGGPTETQYF; CDR3 DNA: TGTGCCAGCAGCAAGCGGGTAGCGGGAGGGCCTACAGAGACCCAGTACTTC
clone size: many; D gene: TRBD2; V gene: TRBV29-1; CDR3 length: 13; J gene: TRBJ2-7; CDR3 protein: CSALAGAAYEQYF; CDR3 DNA: TGCAGCGCCTTAGCGGGCGCAGCCTACGAGCAGTACTTC
clone size: few; D gene: NA; V gene: TRBV19; CDR3 length: 17; J gene: TRBJ2-1; CDR3 protein: CASSPPRRTSPYNEQFF; CDR3 DNA: TGTGCCAGTAGTCCACCCCGAAGGACTTCTCCCTACAATGAGCAGTTCTTC
clone size: many; D gene: NA; V gene: TRBV7-9; CDR3 length: 12; J gene: TRBJ1-1; CDR3 protein: CAAETENTEAFF; CDR3 DNA: TGTGCCGCAGAAACGGAGAACACTGAAGCTTTCTTT
clone size: many; D gene: TRBD1; V gene: TRBV11-1; CDR3 length: 18; J gene: TRBJ2-1; CDR3 protein: CASSFGTGYVGSYNEQFF; CDR3 DNA: TGTGCCAGCAGCTTCGGGACAGGGTACGTGGGCTCCTACAATGAGCAGTTCTTC
clone size: many; D gene: NA; V gene: TRBV4-2; CDR3 length: 15; J gene: TRBJ2-7; CDR3 protein: CASSQGYTSPYEQYF; CDR3 DNA: TGTGCCAGCAGCCAAGGGTACACTAGCCCCTACGAGCAGTACTTC
clone size: many; D gene: TRBD1; V gene: TRBV6-5; CDR3 length: 14; J gene: TRBJ1-1; CDR3 protein: CASSSMTGRTEAFF; CDR3 DNA: TGTGCCAGCAGTTCCATGACAGGGAGGACTGAAGCTTTCTTT
clone size: few; D gene: NA; V gene: TRBV20-1; CDR3 length: 12; J gene: TRBJ2-7; CDR3 protein: CSAQASADEQYF; CDR3 DNA: TGCAGTGCGCAAGCTAGCGCCGACGAGCAGTACTTC
clone size: many; D gene: NA; V gene: TRBV12-3/TRBV12-4; CDR3 length: 14; J gene: TRBJ1-1; CDR3 protein: CASSLVVGGTEAFF; CDR3 DNA: TGTGCCAGCAGTTTAGTTGTTGGGGGCACTGAAGCTTTCTTT
clone size: NA; D gene: NA; V gene: TRBV18; CDR3 length: 14; J gene: TRBJ2-7; CDR3 protein: CASSPPAGHYEQYF; CDR3 DNA: TGTGCCAGCTCACCACCTGCGGGGCACTACGAGCAGTACTTC
clone size: NA; D gene: NA; V gene: TRBV19; CDR3 length: 14; J gene: TRBJ2-5; CDR3 protein: CASSPFAAQETQYF; CDR3 DNA: TGTGCCAGTAGTCCCTTTGCGGCCCAAGAGACCCAGTACTTC
clone size: few; D gene: NA; V gene: TRBV28; CDR3 length: 15; J gene: TRBJ1-5; CDR3 protein: CASSRLLGDLQPQHF; CDR3 DNA: TGTGCCAGCAGTCGTCTTTTGGGGGATTTACAGCCCCAGCATTTT
clone size: many; D gene: NA; V gene: TRBV7-9; CDR3 length: 15; J gene: TRBJ2-3; CDR3 protein: CASSFDGGSTDTQYF; CDR3 DNA: TGTGCCAGCAGCTTTGATGGCGGGAGCACAGATACGCAGTATTTT
clone size: many; D gene: TRBD2; V gene: TRBV12-3/TRBV12-4; CDR3 length: 16; J gene: TRBJ2-2; CDR3 protein: CASRVGLAGNTGELFF; CDR3 DNA: TGTGCCAGCAGAGTAGGACTAGCGGGGAACACCGGGGAGCTGTTTTTT
clone size: NA; D gene: TRBD2; V gene: TRBV19; CDR3 length: 14; J gene: TRBJ2-7; CDR3 protein: CASAATTSPYEQYF; CDR3 DNA: TGTGCCAGCGCTGCTACGACTAGCCCCTACGAGCAGTACTTC
clone size: many; D gene: TRBD2; V gene: TRBV5-1; CDR3 length: 15; J gene: TRBJ2-2; CDR3 protein: CASSLLAGDTGELFF; CDR3 DNA: TGCGCCAGCAGCTTGCTAGCGGGAGACACCGGGGAGCTGTTTTTT
clone size: NA; D gene: NA; V gene: TRBV28; CDR3 length: 18; J gene: TRBJ2-1; CDR3 protein: CASSPKRSGYSGKNEQFF; CDR3 DNA: TGTGCCAGCAGTCCCAAACGCAGTGGCTATTCGGGTAAAAATGAGCAGTTCTTC
clone size: many; D gene: NA; V gene: TRBV5-1; CDR3 length: 13; J gene: TRBJ1-1; CDR3 protein: CASSLELTGPAFF; CDR3 DNA: TGCGCCAGCAGCTTGGAACTAACAGGGCCCGCTTTCTTT
clone size: NA; D gene: NA; V gene: TRBV30; CDR3 length: 17; J gene: TRBJ2-2; CDR3 protein: CAWSVYPGEMNTGELFF; CDR3 DNA: TGTGCCTGGAGTGTTTACCCCGGGGAAATGAACACCGGGGAGCTGTTTTTT
clone size: many; D gene: NA; V gene: TRBV28; CDR3 length: 13; J gene: TRBJ1-5; CDR3 protein: CATNIWGFQPQHF; CDR3 DNA: TGTGCCACCAACATTTGGGGGTTTCAGCCCCAGCATTTT
clone size: many; D gene: TRBD1; V gene: TRBV15; CDR3 length: 17; J gene: TRBJ2-2; CDR3 protein: CATSRDGGDRGTGELFF; CDR3 DNA: TGTGCCACCAGCAGAGATGGCGGGGACAGGGGTACCGGGGAGCTGTTTTTT
clone size: many; D gene: NA; V gene: TRBV18; CDR3 length: 17; J gene: TRBJ2-7; CDR3 protein: CASSPRPVQGGSYEQYF; CDR3 DNA: TGTGCCAGCTCACCACGCCCAGTGCAGGGGGGGTCCTACGAGCAGTACTTC
clone size: many; D gene: NA; V gene: TRBV27; CDR3 length: 15; J gene: TRBJ1-5; CDR3 protein: CASSPSGQWNQPQHF; CDR3 DNA: TGTGCCAGCAGTCCCTCGGGGCAATGGAATCAGCCCCAGCATTTT
clone size: NA; D gene: TRBD2; V gene: TRBV7-8; CDR3 length: 15; J gene: TRBJ2-5; CDR3 protein: CASSSGGGIQETQYF; CDR3 DNA: TGTGCCAGCAGCTCCGGGGGGGGCATACAAGAGACCCAGTACTTC
clone size: few; D gene: TRBD1; V gene: TRBV2; CDR3 length: 13; J gene: TRBJ1-2; CDR3 protein: CASSAGTGLSYTF; CDR3 DNA: TGTGCCAGCAGCGCCGGGACAGGGCTTAGCTACACCTTC
clone size: many; D gene: NA; V gene: TRBV29-1; CDR3 length: 15; J gene: TRBJ2-7; CDR3 protein: CSVEEAQGGTYEQYF; CDR3 DNA: TGCAGCGTTGAAGAGGCGCAGGGGGGGACCTACGAGCAGTACTTC
clone size: many; D gene: NA; V gene: TRBV25-1; CDR3 length: 15; J gene: TRBJ2-1; CDR3 protein: CASSEYMGQNNEQFF; CDR3 DNA: TGTGCCAGCAGTGAATATATGGGCCAGAACAATGAGCAGTTCTTC
clone size: many; D gene: NA; V gene: TRBV12-3/TRBV12-4; CDR3 length: 15; J gene: TRBJ2-2; CDR3 protein: CASSANNRLTGELFF; CDR3 DNA: TGTGCCAGCAGTGCCAATAACCGTCTCACCGGGGAGCTGTTTTTT
clone size: NA; D gene: TRBD2; V gene: TRBV28; CDR3 length: 17; J gene: TRBJ2-1; CDR3 protein: CASSLDLSSGIYNEQFF; CDR3 DNA: TGTGCCAGCAGCCTAGATCTAAGTAGCGGGATTTACAATGAGCAGTTCTTC
clone size: many; D gene: TRBD1; V gene: TRBV6-5; CDR3 length: 16; J gene: TRBJ2-5; CDR3 protein: CASSYSARQGGETQYF; CDR3 DNA: TGTGCCAGCAGTTACTCGGCACGACAGGGGGGAGAGACCCAGTACTTC
clone size: many; D gene: TRBD2; V gene: TRBV20-1; CDR3 length: 15; J gene: TRBJ2-5; CDR3 protein: CSARDPGTNQETQYF; CDR3 DNA: TGCAGTGCTAGAGACCCCGGGACTAACCAAGAGACCCAGTACTTC
clone size: few; D gene: TRBD1; V gene: TRBV7-2; CDR3 length: 16; J gene: TRBJ2-7; CDR3 protein: CASSLTGQGATYEQYF; CDR3 DNA: TGTGCCAGCAGCTTAACAGGGCAGGGGGCAACCTACGAGCAGTACTTC
clone size: once; D gene: NA; V gene: TRBV29-1; CDR3 length: 14; J gene: TRBJ2-3; CDR3 protein: CSVEGRGPLDTQYF; CDR3 DNA: TGCAGCGTTGAAGGCAGGGGTCCCCTAGATACGCAGTATTTT
clone size: once; D gene: NA; V gene: TRBV6-5; CDR3 length: 16; J gene: TRBJ2-5; CDR3 protein: CASSYTPEGYQETQYF; CDR3 DNA: TGTGCCAGCAGCTACACCCCCGAGGGGTACCAAGAGACCCAGTACTTC
clone size: few; D gene: TRBD2; V gene: TRBV3-1; CDR3 length: 15; J gene: TRBJ2-7; CDR3 protein: CASRNIAGGYYEQYF; CDR3 DNA: TGTGCCAGCAGGAACATAGCGGGAGGTTACTACGAGCAGTACTTC